In its sample, the clone carrying this T cell receptor (beta chain) was seen a few times. Its antigen is still unknown. These data are taken from a study of cytomegalovirus exposure and HLA in healthy donors. Overall study findings and caveats: Earlier analysis found most TCR beta V segments productive about 90% or about 30% of the time. Researchers reported in a later analysis that common viral pathogens appeared linked to several top clusters.

The donors, nominally healthy at sampling, likely had unrecorded immune exposures. PCR employed 60 Vbeta and 13 Jbeta primers. Method: immunoSEQ multiplex PCR; TCRdb's copy keeps in-frame clones and lacks some. The sample holds some 140,000 clones, more than 75% seen once. The CDR3 totals 15 residues. The germline V gene has CDR1 SGHDN and CDR2 FVKESK. Losses at the gene ends were 4 bases for V and 5 bases for J; bases not matched to a gene: 10. J is TRBJ2-5 and V is TRBV14, with 7 bases aligning to TRBD2. Sequencing was carried out using PBMCs. The source is a man aged 25 to 40 in good health and CMV-seropositive. The CDR3 DNA reads TGTGCCAGCAGCCTTGGGAGGGGACTGCAGGAGACCCAGTACTTC. Amino acids: CASSLGRGLQETQYF.